One T cell receptor beta chain is described in this entry. Its matching antigen is unknown. V gave up 1 base and J gave up 1 base, with 7 bases separating them. CDR1 SGHVS and CDR2 FNYEAQ come from the germline V gene. This CDR3 is 14 amino acids long. These data are taken from a study of cytotoxic CD8 clonotypes in ibrutinib-treated CLL. Study as a whole: Across the patients, roughly 10 were relapsed/refractory, 15 treatment-naive and approximately 18 IGHV unmutated. Study findings and constraints: Clonality, elevated at ibrutinib response, dropped back toward baseline at progression.

Sequencing was designed to attain a depth spanning 1 in 200,000 to 1 in 1 million T cells. TCRdb's copy holds only in-frame clones and misses some; the assay was immunoSEQ multiplex PCR. The data contain just over 45,000 clones, approximately 69% of them singletons. Sequencing used PBMCs, obtained after 12 months of ibrutinib treatment. This chain uses TRBV7-6 with TRBJ1-1; D unclear. The TCR sequence derives from a human donor with chronic lymphocytic leukemia. The CDR3 here is CASSLVSRNTEAFF. The DNA for the CDR3 is TGTGCCAGCAGCTTAGTTTCCAGGAACACTGAAGCTTTCTTT.